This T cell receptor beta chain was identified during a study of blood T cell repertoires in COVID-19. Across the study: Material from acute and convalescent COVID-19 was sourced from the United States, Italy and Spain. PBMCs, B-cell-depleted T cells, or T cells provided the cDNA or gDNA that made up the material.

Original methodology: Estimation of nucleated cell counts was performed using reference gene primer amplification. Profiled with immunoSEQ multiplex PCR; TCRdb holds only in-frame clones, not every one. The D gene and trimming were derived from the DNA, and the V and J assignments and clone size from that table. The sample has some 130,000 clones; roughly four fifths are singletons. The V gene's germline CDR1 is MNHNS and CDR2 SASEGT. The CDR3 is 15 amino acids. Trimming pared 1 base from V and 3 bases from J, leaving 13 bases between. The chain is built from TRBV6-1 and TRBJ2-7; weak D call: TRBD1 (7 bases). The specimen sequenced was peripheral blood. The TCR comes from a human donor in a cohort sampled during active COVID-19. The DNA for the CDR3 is TGTGCCAGCAGTGAAGGTGGAGGGGGCCACTACGAGCAGTACTTC. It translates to CASSEGGGGHYEQYF.